This TCR beta chain appears in the sequencing data of a study of blood T cell repertoires in COVID-19. The wider study: There were acute and convalescent COVID-19 samples, and they came from the United States, Italy and Spain.

In the authors' methods: Estimation of nucleated cell counts relied on the amplification of reference gene primers. Here immunoSEQ multiplex PCR was the method, and the copy in TCRdb shows in-frame clones only, minus some. V, J and clone size are those of that table, while D and trimming were read from the DNA. The table shows fewer than 250,000 clones, with roughly 89% occurring only once. CDR3 length: 16 amino acids. The ends were cut back, 4 bases at V and 4 bases at J, with 20 bases in the middle. Germline V gene data show CDR1 as SGHNT and CDR2 as YYREEE (reference sequence). Living in about two dozen US areas, the participants were between 18 and 89 years of age.

Sequenced material: PBMCs or T cells enriched from blood (not recorded which). This chain joins TRBV5-4 and TRBJ2-5; possibly TRBD2 for D (5 bases). This clonotype was obtained from a woman aged 40-49 years who had recovered from COVID-19. Here the CDR3 reads CASSPDSSGMGETQYF. The CDR3 DNA sequence: TGTGCCAGCAGCCCGGACTCCTCCGGTATGGGAGAGACCCAGTACTTC.